The 14 T cell receptor beta chains presented below share a single source sample, sequenced in a study of blood T cell repertoires in COVID-19. Some clones are missing from TCRdb's copy, which holds only in-frame ones; the method was immunoSEQ multiplex PCR. Of about 97,000 clones in the sample, 87% were seen once. Material for sequencing was peripheral blood. All receptors come from a man aged 50 to 59 with active COVID-19.

The chain joins TRBV7-9 to TRBJ2-3; D is unresolved. V was cut by 2 bases and J by 0 bases, with 6 bases left in between. CDR1 and CDR2 (germline): SEHNR, FQNEAQ (reference sequence). The CDR3 spans 14 residues. The DNA of the CDR3 is TGTGCCAGCAGCTTACTCGGTAGCACAGATACGCAGTATTTT. Translated, it gives CASSLLGSTDTQYF. The full variable domain, with the rest looked up from reference TRBV7-9 and TRBJ2-3, is DTGVSQNPRHKITKRGQNVTFRCDPISEHNRLYWYRQTLGQGPEFLTYFQNEAQLEKSRLLSDRFSAERPKGSFSTLEIQRTEQGDSAMYLCASSLLGSTDTQYFGPGTRLTVL.

This clone showed up just once. The chain combines TRBV4-1 with TRBJ2-1; D possibly corresponds to TRBD2 (7 bases). Germline lookup yields CDR1 MGHRA and CDR2 YSYEKL. This CDR3 spans 18 amino acids. Trimming stripped 6 bases from V and 5 bases from J, with 26 bases between. The CDR3 nucleotides are TGCGCCAGCAGTCGTTCAAAGGCCGGGGGGCCGGGCGACAATGAGCAGTTCTTC. Amino acids: CASSRSKAGGPGDNEQFF.

This clone was detected a few times. The CDR3 DNA reads TGTGCCAGCCTAAATCTGTATAGCAATCAGCCCCAGCATTTT. Translation gives CASLNLYSNQPQHF. The V gene is TRBV21-1, the J gene TRBJ1-5. TRBV21-1 is a known pseudogene. The CDR3 spans 14 residues.

V is TRBV5-1 and J is TRBJ2-5; the D gene is possibly TRBD1 (5 bases). CDR1 is SGHRS, CDR2 YFSETQ, per germline. The length of the CDR3 is 12 residues. Trimming cost V 6 bases and J 5 bases, with 11 bases left between them. CDR3 nucleotides: TGCGCCAGCACTAGGGGTGGGGAGACCCAGTACTTC. Its translation is CASTRGGETQYF.

The gene calls are TRBV5-6 and TRBJ2-5, with 9 bases lining up with TRBD1. Germline loops: CDR1 SGHDT, CDR2 YYEEEE. V shed 3 bases, J shed 1 base, and the junction held 7 bases outside the gene matches. CDR3 length: 16 amino acids. CDR3 loop: CASSSPGQGLQETQYF. CDR3 DNA sequence: TGTGCCAGCAGCTCACCGGGACAGGGACTCCAAGAGACCCAGTACTTC.

V and J are TRBV18 and TRBJ2-7, with 8 bases identical to TRBD1. The CDR3 spans 17 residues. CDR1 and CDR2 from the germline V gene are KGHSH and LQKENI. Trimming removed 2 bases from V and 0 bases from J; junction bases left unmatched: 9. CDR3 sequence reads: CASSPRLRTGNSYEQYF. CDR3 DNA: TGTGCCAGCTCACCAAGGCTCCGGACAGGGAACTCCTACGAGCAGTACTTC.

The V gene is TRBV11-3, the J gene TRBJ1-2; unclear D gene. The CDR3 is 13 amino acids. The germline gives CDR1 SGHNT, CDR2 YENEEA. Trimming took 1 base from V and 7 from J, leaving 10 bases between them. CDR3 nucleotides: TGTGCCAGCAGCTTAGTCGGGTGGTCTGGCTACACCTTC. Residues: CASSLVGWSGYTF.

The chain joins TRBV9 to TRBJ1-2; 8 positions agree with TRBD1. Germline V lookup: CDR1 SGDLS, CDR2 YYNGEE. CDR3 size: 13 residues. V lost 3 bases and J lost 8; bases outside the gene matches: 6. The CDR3 sequence is CASSAPPGGGYTF. CDR3 nucleotides: TGTGCCAGCAGCGCTCCGCCAGGGGGCGGCTACACCTTC.

V usage is TRBV6-1 and J usage is TRBJ1-5, with 10 bases that match TRBD1. After removal of 3 bases from V and 0 bases from J, the junction contained 2 bases not matched to a gene. The CDR3 is 16 amino acids. Germline lookup yields CDR1 MNHNS and CDR2 SASEGT. CDR3 DNA: TGTGCCAGCAGTGACCGGGACAGGGGTAGCAATCAGCCCCAGCATTTT. It encodes CASSDRDRGSNQPQHF.

CDR3 protein: CASSETGGGNYNEQFF. The CDR3 DNA is TGTGCCAGCAGCGAGACAGGGGGCGGGAACTACAATGAGCAGTTCTTC. This chain connects TRBV9 to TRBJ2-1, with TRBD1 identical over 10 bases. The germline V gene has CDR1 SGDLS and CDR2 YYNGEE. V shed 3 bases and J 3 bases; nucleotides not matched to a gene: 6. This CDR3 contains 16 residues.

The chain carries TRBV24-1 and TRBJ2-7; no firm D call. Looked up from germline, CDR1 is KGHDR and CDR2 is SFDVKD. The CDR3 has 11 residues. Trimming pared 4 bases from V and 3 bases from J, leaving 3 bases between. CDR3 nucleotides: TGTGCCACCAGTGACGGCTACGAGCAGTACTTC. Protein sequence: CATSDGYEQYF.

The rearrangement uses TRBV7-2 and TRBJ1-1; D is uncertain. This CDR3 comprises 16 residues. Trimming pared 4 bases from V and 0 bases from J, leaving 15 bases between. The V gene's germline CDR1 is SGHTA and CDR2 FQGNSA. The CDR3 spells CASSYQMQVMNTEAFF. The DNA of the CDR3 is TGTGCCAGCAGCTACCAGATGCAGGTCATGAACACTGAAGCTTTCTTT.

A single count supports this clone. The genes are TRBV24-1 and TRBJ1-4; a weak D match, TRBD1 (5 bases). This CDR3 has 15 residues. Trimming shortened V by 9 bases and J by 2 bases, and 15 bases separated the two germline ends. Germline CDR1 is KGHDR and CDR2 is SFDVKD. DNA of the CDR3: TGTGCCACCCCCGGGACTAAAGGTACTAATGAAAAACTGTTTTTT. Residues: CATPGTKGTNEKLFF.

The chain couples TRBV6-5 to TRBJ1-3; D uncertain. The CDR3 is made up of 14 amino acids. The V end lost 7 bases, the J end lost 4 bases, and 14 bases lay between the germline ends. Germline V gene sequence: CDR1 MNHEY, CDR2 SVGAGI. CDR3 sequence reads: CASIRGYTGNTIYF. The CDR3 DNA reads TGTGCCAGCATCCGGGGATATACAGGAAACACCATATATTTT.